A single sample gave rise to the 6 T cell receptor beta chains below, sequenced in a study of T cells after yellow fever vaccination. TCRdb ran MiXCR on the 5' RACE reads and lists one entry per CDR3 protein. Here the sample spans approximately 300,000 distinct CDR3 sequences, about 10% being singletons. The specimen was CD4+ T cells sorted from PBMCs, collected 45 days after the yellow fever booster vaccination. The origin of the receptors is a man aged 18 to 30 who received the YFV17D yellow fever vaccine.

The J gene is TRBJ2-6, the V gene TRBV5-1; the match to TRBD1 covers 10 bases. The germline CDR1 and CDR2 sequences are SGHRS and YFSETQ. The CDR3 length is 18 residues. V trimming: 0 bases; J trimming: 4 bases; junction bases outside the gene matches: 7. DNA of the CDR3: TGCGCCAGCAGCTTGGCCGGGACAGGGGCGACCGGGGCCAACGTCCTGACTTTC. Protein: CASSLAGTGATGANVLTF.

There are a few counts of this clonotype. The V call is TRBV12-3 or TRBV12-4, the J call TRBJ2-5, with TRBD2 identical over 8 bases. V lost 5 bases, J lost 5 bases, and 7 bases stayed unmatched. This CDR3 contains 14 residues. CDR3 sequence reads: CASSPSAGVETQYF. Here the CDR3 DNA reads TGTGCCAGCAGTCCATCAGCGGGGGTGGAGACCCAGTACTTC.

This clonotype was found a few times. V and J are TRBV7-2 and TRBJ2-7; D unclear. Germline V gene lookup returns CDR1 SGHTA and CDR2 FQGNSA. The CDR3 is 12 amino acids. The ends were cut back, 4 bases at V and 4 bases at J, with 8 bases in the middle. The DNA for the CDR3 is TGTGCCAGCAGCTCGAGTGTTTACGAGCAGTACTTC. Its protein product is CASSSSVYEQYF.

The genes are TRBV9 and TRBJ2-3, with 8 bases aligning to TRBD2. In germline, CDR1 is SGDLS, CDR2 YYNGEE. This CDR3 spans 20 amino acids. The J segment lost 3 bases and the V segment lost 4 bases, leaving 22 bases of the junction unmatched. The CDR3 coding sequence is TGTGCCAGCAGCCCCCGGGGGCTAGCGGGCATGATCGGTGAGACAGATACGCAGTATTTT. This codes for CASSPRGLAGMIGETDTQYF.

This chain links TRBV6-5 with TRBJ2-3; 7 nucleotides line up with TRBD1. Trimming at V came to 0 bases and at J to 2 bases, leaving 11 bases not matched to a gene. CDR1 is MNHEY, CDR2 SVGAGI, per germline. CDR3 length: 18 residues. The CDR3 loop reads CASSYSGPGQHITDTQYF. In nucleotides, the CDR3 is TGTGCCAGCAGTTACTCTGGGCCGGGACAGCATATCACAGATACGCAGTATTTT.

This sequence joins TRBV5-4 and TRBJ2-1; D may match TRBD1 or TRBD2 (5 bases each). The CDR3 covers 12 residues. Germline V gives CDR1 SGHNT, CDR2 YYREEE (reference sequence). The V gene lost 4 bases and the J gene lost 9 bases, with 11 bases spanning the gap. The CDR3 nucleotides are TGTGCCAGCAGCGCGACAGAGGGTGAGCAGTTCTTC. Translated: CASSATEGEQFF.